The entry below gives a single T cell receptor beta chain sequence along with its context. Its matching antigen is unknown. This specimen comes from a study of beta chain features in type 1 diabetes. Findings of the study overall: Lower insertion and higher deletion counts appeared at VDJ junctions in type 1 diabetes patients. The study found that naive, central memory and Treg TCRB repertoires appeared more similar in patients than in healthy donors. Moderate but significant shortening of TCRB CDR3s was recorded in all four CD4+ subsets from Type 1 diabetes patients.

Sort purity for all populations was recorded as exceeding 98%. This CDR3 has 12 amino acids. V dropped 3 bases and J dropped 3 bases, with 6 bases sitting between them. The germline gives CDR1 SGHAT, CDR2 FQNNGV. The isolated RNA, all of it, was reverse transcribed, so expressed TCRB transcripts were what got sequenced. The assay was immunoSEQ multiplex PCR, and TCRdb's table has in-frame clones only and misses some. Among around 14,000 clones listed, roughly 76% were seen once. This receptor was identified in a woman aged 18-29 years with type 1 diabetes. Material: stem cell memory CD4+ T cells from blood. The V call is TRBV11-2, the J call TRBJ2-7; TRBD2 might be the D (5 bases). The CDR3 is CASSLGSYEQYV. CDR3 DNA: TGTGCCAGCAGCTTGGGGAGCTACGAGCAGTACGTC.